This T cell receptor beta chain is from a study of T cell changes during pregnancy in multiple sclerosis. Libraries were prepared by immunoSEQ multiplex PCR; TCRdb keeps only in-frame clonotypes and omits some of them. This sample has 40,000 to 45,000 clones, with 85% to 95% found just once. The CDR3 contains 15 residues. Germline CDR1 and CDR2: SGHTA and FQGTGA. V was pared by 4 bases and J by 1 base, with 7 bases of the junction left unmatched. This TCR was sampled from a female donor with multiple sclerosis, enrolled in a pregnancy study. The chain has TRBV7-3 and TRBJ2-7, with 7 positions matching TRBD2. This specimen was CD8+ T cells from peripheral blood mononuclear cells, taken in the third trimester of pregnancy. The CDR3 loop is CASSSGPGGSYEQYF. In DNA form, the CDR3 reads TGTGCCAGCAGCTCAGGACCGGGAGGTTCCTACGAGCAGTACTTC.